The entry that follows covers one T cell receptor (beta chain) sequence. What it recognizes is unknown. This sample stems from a study of coeliac disease. Points from the study as a whole: Cross-contamination between intraepithelial and lamina propria cells was possible. Active celiac intraepithelial and lamina propria samples had lower TRB and TRG clonality than control samples.

Sequencing used immunoSEQ multiplex PCR; TCRdb keeps in-frame clones, though not all of them. Altogether around 3,900 clones are present, just over 60% being singletons, with the ten largest covering around 8.9%. One frozen approximately 470,000-cell aliquot per fraction was sequenced. This clonotype was sampled from a man between 65 and 85 years old with active celiac disease. Sequencing was performed on intraepithelial lymphocytes from the gut.

In DNA form, the CDR3 reads TGTGCCAGCAGCTTTTTCGCAGGTATGAATGAGCAGTTCTTC. It encodes CASSFFAGMNEQFF. The chain combines TRBV11-2 with TRBJ2-1; D call uncertain. With 3 bases removed from V and 7 bases from J, the gap between germline ends came to 13 bases. The CDR3 totals 14 residues. Germline V CDR1 and CDR2: SGHAT, FQNNGV.